The clone carrying this T cell receptor beta chain was counted a few times. Its matching antigen is unknown. Full-length variable regions came from constant-region reverse primers plus semi-nested Nested Universal Primer A PCR. Each CDR3 protein gets one entry after TCRdb re-called the 5' RACE reads with MiXCR. The data show about 50,000 distinct CDR3 sequences, 28% seen once. The study, taken as a whole, reports: Tumor Treg TCRs overlapped most with tumor naive CD4+ cells.

The CDR3 is 12 residues long. Germline V gene data show CDR1 as SQVTM and CDR2 as ANQGSEA. V lost 6 bases and J lost 5; bases outside the gene matches: 4. This clonotype was sampled from a female donor with breast cancer. The rearrangement uses TRBV29-1 and TRBJ2-3; 8 nucleotides match TRBD1. The sample taken for sequencing was naive CD4+ T cells sorted from blood. Documented subset: naive CD4+ T cells, CD4+CD45RA+CD25-. Here the CDR3 DNA reads TGCAGCGTAGACAGGGGCCAAGATACGCAGTATTTT. Its protein product is CSVDRGQDTQYF.